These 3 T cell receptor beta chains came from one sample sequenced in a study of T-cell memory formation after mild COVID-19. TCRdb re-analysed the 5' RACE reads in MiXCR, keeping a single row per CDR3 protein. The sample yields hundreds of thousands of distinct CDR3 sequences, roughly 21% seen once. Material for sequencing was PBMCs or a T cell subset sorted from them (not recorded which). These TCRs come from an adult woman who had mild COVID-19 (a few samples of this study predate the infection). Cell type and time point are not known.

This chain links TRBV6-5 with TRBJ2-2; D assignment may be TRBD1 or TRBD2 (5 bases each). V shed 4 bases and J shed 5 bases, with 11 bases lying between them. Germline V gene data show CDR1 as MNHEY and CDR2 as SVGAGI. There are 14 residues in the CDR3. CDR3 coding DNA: TGTGCCAGCAGTTGGGGTTGGGGGACCGGGGAGCTGTTTTTT. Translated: CASSWGWGTGELFF.

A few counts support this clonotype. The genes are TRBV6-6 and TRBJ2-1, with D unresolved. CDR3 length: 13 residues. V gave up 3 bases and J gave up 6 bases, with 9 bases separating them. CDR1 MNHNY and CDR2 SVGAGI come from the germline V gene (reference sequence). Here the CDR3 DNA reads TGTGCCAGCAGTTATTTGCTGATCAATGAGCAGTTCTTC. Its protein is CASSYLLINEQFF.

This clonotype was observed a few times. The CDR3 sequence is CASSPHGAVEQYF. As DNA, the CDR3 is TGTGCCAGCAGCCCCCATGGGGCGGTCGAGCAGTACTTC. The chain has TRBV3-1 and TRBJ2-7; D perhaps matches TRBD1 (5 bases). Trimming shortened V by 4 bases and J by 6 bases, and 13 bases separated the two germline ends. Germline CDR1 LGHDT, CDR2 YNNKEL (reference sequence). This CDR3 comprises 13 residues.